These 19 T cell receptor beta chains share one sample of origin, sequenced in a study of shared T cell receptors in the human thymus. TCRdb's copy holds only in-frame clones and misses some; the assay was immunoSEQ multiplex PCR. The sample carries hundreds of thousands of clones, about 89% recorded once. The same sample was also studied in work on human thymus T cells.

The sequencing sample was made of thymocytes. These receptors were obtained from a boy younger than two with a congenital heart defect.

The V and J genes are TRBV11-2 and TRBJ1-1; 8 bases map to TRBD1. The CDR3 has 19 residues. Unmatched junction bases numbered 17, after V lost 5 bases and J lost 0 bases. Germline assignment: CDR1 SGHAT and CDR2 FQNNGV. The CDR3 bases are TGTGCCAGCAGCCAAGGGGGACAGGTGCCCAGGGGTCTGAACACTGAAGCTTTCTTT. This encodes CASSQGGQVPRGLNTEAFF.

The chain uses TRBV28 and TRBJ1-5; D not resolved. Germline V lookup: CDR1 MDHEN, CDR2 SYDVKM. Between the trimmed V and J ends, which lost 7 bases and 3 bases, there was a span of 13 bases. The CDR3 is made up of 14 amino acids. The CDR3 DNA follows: TGTGCCAGCATTAAGGAGGGTTACAATCAGCCCCAGCATTTT. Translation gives CASIKEGYNQPQHF.

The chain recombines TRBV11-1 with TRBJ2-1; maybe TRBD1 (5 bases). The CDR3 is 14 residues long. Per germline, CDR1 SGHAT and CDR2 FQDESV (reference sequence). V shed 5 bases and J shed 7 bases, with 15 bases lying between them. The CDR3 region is CASSRAPGWNEQFF. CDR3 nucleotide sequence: TGTGCCAGCAGCCGAGCCCCAGGGTGGAATGAGCAGTTCTTC. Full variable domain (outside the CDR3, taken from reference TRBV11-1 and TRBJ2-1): EAEVAQSPRYKITEKSQAVAFWCDPISGHATLYWYRQILGQGPELLVQFQDESVVDDSQLPKDRFSAERLKGVDSTLKIQPAELGDSAMYLCASSRAPGWNEQFFGPGTRLTVL.

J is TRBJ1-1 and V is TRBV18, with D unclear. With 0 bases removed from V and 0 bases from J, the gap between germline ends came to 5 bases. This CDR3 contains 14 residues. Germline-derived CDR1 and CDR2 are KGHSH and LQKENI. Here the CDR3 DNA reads TGTGCCAGCTCACCACCGTCAGTGAACACTGAAGCTTTCTTT. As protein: CASSPPSVNTEAFF.

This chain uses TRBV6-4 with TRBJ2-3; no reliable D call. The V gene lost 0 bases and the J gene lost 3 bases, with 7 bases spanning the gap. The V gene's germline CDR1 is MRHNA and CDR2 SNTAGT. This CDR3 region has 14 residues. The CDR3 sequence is CASSDSLKTDTQYF. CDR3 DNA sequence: TGTGCCAGCAGTGACTCCCTAAAGACAGATACGCAGTATTTT.

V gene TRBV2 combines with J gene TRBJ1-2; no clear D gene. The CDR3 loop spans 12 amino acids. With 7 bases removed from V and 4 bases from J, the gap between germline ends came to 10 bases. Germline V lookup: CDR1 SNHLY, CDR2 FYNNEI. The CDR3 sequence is CASTDSPYGYTF. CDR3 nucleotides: TGTGCCAGCACGGACTCTCCCTATGGCTACACCTTC.

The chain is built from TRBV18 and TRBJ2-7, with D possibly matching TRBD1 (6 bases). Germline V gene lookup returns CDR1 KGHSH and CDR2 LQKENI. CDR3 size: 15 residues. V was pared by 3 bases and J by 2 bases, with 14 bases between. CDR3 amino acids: CASSPGDKGPYEQYF. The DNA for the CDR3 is TGTGCCAGCTCACCTGGGGACAAGGGCCCCTACGAGCAGTACTTC.

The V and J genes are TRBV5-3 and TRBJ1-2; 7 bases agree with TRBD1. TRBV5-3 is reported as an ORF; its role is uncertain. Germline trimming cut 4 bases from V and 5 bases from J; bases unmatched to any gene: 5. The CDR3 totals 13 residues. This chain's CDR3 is CARSPQGRYGYTF. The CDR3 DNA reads TGTGCCAGAAGCCCACAGGGGAGGTATGGCTACACCTTC.

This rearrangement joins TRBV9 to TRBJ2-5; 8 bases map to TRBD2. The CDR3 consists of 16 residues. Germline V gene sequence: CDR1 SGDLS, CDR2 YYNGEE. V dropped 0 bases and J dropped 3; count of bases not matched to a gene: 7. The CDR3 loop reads CASSVADSGAEETQYF. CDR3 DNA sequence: TGTGCCAGCAGCGTAGCGGATAGCGGGGCCGAAGAGACCCAGTACTTC.

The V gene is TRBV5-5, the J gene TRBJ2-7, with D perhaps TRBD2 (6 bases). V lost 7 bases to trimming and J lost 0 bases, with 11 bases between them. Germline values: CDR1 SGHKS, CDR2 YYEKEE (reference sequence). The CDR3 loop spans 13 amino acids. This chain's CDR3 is CASQGLYSYEQYF. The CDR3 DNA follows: TGTGCCAGCCAGGGACTTTACTCCTACGAGCAGTACTTC. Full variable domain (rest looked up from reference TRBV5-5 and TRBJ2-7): DAGVTQSPTHLIKTRGQQVTLRCSPISGHKSVSWYQQVLGQGPQFIFQYYEKEERGRGNFPDRFSARQFPNYSSELNVNALLLGDSALYLCASQGLYSYEQYFGPGTRLTVT.

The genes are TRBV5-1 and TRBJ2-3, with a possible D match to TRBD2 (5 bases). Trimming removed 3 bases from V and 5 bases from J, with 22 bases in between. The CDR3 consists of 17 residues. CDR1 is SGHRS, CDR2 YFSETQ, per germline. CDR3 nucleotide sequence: TGCGCCAGCAGCTCCGACCCAGGTGGTGCAGGAGGAGATACGCAGTATTTT. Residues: CASSSDPGGAGGDTQYF. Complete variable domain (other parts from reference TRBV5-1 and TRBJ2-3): KAGVTQTPRYLIKTRGQQVTLSCSPISGHRSVSWYQQTPGQGLQFLFEYFSETQRNKGNFPGRFSGRQFSNSRSEMNVSTLELGDSALYLCASSSDPGGAGGDTQYFGPGTRLTVL.

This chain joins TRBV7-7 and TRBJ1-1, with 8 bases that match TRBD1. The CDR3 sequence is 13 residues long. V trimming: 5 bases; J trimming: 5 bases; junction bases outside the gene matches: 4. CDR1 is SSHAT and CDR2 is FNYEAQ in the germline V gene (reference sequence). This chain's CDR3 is CASSQGAGTEAFF. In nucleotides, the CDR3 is TGTGCCAGCAGCCAGGGGGCAGGGACTGAAGCTTTCTTT.

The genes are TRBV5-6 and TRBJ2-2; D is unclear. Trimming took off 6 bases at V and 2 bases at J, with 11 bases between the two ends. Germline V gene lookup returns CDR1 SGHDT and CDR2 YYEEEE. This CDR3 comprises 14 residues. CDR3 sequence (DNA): TGTGCCAGCAATTACCGGTTAAACACCGGGGAGCTGTTTTTT. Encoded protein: CASNYRLNTGELFF.

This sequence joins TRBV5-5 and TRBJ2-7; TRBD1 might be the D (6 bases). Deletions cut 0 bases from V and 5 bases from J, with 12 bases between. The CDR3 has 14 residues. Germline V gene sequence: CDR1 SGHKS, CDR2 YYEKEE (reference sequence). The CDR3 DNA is TGTGCCAGCAGCTTGGTTCTCAGGGGCCACGAGCAGTACTTC. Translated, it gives CASSLVLRGHEQYF.

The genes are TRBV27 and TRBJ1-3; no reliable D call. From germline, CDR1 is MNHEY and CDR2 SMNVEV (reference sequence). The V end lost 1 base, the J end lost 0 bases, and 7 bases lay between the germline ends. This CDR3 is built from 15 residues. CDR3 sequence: CASSLYPGSGNTIYF. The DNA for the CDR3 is TGTGCCAGCAGTTTATATCCAGGCTCTGGAAACACCATATATTTT.

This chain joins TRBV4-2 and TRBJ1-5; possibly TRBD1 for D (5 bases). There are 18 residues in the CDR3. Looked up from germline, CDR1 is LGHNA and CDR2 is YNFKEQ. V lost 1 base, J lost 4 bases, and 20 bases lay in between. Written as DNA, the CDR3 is TGTGCCAGCAGCCAAGTTATACCTGGCGGGACTCATAATCAGCCCCAGCATTTT. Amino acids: CASSQVIPGGTHNQPQHF.

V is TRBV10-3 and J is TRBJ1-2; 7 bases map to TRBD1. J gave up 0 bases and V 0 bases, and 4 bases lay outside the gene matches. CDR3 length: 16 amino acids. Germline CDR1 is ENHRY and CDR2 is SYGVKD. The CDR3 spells CAISESRDRANYGYTF. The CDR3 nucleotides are TGTGCCATCAGTGAGTCTAGGGACAGAGCTAACTATGGCTACACCTTC.

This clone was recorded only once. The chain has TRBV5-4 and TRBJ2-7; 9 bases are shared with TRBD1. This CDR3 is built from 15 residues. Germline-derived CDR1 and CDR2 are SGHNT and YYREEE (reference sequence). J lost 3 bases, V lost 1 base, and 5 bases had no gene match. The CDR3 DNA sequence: TGTGCCAGCAGCTTGCCGGGACAGGGTATCTACGAGCAGTACTTC. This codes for CASSLPGQGIYEQYF.

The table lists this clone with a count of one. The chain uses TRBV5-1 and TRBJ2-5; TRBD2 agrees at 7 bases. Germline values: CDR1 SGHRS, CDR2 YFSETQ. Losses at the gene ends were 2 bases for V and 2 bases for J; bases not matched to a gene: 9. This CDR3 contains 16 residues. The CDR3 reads CASSFRRGDTQETQYF. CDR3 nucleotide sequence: TGCGCCAGCAGCTTTAGACGGGGGGATACTCAAGAGACCCAGTACTTC.